This T cell receptor (beta chain) was captured in a study of CD8+CD57+ T cells in acquired aplastic anemia. Findings and caveats of the study: Comparison of patients with controls identified nearly 30 shared CD8+ CDR3 sequences.

CDR3 and TCR beta VDJ profiling relied on genomic DNA as the template. TCRdb processed the reads anew with MiXCR; each CDR3 protein has one entry. In the table there are about 220,000 distinct CDR3 sequences, almost 35% of which are singletons. Trimming took 5 bases from V and 2 from J, leaving 16 bases between them. This CDR3 contains 15 residues. CDR1 is SGHAT and CDR2 is FQDESV in the germline V gene (reference sequence). In regard to this clonotype: Its matching antigen is unknown.

V and J are TRBV11-1 and TRBJ2-7; D is unresolved. This receptor was obtained from a human donor in good health, serving as a control. Material for sequencing was sorted CD4+, CD8+, or CD8+CD57+ T cells (not recorded which) from PBMCs. This CDR3 is CASSQQTVFTYEQYF. The DNA of the CDR3 is TGTGCCAGCAGCCAGCAAACTGTCTTTACCTACGAGCAGTACTTC.